This T cell receptor beta chain was obtained from a study of identical twins. CDR3 length: 14 amino acids. V shed 3 bases and J 7 bases; nucleotides not matched to a gene: 7. CDR1 and CDR2 (germline): SGDLS, YYNGEE. MiXCR, run by TCRdb on the 5' RACE reads, gives a single entry per CDR3 protein. The data show fewer than 900,000 distinct CDR3 sequences, with around 20% seen just once and around 4.5% held by the top ten. Separately, the same data were catalogued under a study of T cells expressing NK-cell markers.

Sequencing used PBMCs. The receptor was isolated from a woman aged 18 to 35 in good health. The chain combines TRBV9 with TRBJ2-1, with 7 bases lining up with TRBD2. CDR3 DNA: TGTGCCAGCAGCGGCCGCGCGGGGGAAAATGAGCAGTTCTTC. Its protein is CASSGRAGENEQFF.